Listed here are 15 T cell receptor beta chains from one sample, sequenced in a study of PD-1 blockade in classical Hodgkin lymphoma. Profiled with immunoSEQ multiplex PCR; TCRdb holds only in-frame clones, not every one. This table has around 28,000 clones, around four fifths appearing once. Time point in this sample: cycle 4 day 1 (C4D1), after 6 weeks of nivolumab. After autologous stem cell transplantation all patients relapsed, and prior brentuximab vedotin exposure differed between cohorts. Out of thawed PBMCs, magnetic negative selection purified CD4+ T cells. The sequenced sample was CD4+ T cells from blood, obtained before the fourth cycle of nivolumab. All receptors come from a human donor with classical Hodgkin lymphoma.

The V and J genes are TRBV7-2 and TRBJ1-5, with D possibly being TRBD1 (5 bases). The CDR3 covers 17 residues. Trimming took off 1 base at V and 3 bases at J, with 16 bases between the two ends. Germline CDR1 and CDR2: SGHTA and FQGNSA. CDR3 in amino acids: CASSLGRRGGLNQPQHF. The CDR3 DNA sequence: TGTGCCAGCAGCTTAGGGCGTCGGGGGGGACTCAATCAGCCCCAGCATTTT.

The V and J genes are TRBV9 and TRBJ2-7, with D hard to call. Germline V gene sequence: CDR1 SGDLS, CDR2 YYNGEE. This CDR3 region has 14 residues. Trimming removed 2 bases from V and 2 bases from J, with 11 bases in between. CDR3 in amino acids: CASSVRYEPYEQYF. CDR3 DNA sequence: TGTGCCAGCAGCGTGCGTTACGAGCCCTACGAGCAGTACTTC.

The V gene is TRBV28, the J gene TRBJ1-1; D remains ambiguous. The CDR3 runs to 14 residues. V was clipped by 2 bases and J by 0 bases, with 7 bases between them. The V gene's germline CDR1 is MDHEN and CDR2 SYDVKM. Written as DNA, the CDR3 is TGTGCCAGCAGTTTACCGGGAGTGAACACTGAAGCTTTCTTT. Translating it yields CASSLPGVNTEAFF.

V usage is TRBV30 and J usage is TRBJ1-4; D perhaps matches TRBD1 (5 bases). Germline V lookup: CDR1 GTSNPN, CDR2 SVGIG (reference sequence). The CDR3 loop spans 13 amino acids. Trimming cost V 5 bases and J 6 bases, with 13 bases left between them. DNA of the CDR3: TGTGCCTGGGGGCCCGGGACTGATGAAAAACTGTTTTTT. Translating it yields CAWGPGTDEKLFF.

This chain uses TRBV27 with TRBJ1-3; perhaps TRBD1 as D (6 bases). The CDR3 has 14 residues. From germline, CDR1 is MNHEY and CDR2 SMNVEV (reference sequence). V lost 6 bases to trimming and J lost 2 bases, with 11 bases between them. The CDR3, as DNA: TGTGCCAGCAGCCGAGGACAGCCTGGAAACACCATATATTTT. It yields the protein CASSRGQPGNTIYF.

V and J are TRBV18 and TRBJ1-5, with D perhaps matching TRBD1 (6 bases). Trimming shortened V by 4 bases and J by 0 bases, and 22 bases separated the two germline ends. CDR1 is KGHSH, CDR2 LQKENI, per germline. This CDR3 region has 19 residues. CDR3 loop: CASSLGFGTRFGSNQPQHF. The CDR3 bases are TGTGCCAGCTCACTCGGGTTTGGGACAAGATTTGGTAGCAATCAGCCCCAGCATTTT.

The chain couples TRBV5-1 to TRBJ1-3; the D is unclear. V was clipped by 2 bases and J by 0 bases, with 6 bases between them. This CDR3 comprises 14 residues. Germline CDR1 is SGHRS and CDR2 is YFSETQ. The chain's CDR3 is CASSFWGSGNTIYF. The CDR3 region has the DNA TGCGCCAGCAGCTTCTGGGGCTCTGGAAACACCATATATTTT.

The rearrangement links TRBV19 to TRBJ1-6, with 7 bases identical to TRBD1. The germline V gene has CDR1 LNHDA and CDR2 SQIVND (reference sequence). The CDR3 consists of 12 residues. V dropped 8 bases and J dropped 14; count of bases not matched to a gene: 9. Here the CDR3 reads CASSRGAGALHF. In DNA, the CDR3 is TGTGCCAGTTCCAGGGGGGCGGGGGCCCTCCACTTT.

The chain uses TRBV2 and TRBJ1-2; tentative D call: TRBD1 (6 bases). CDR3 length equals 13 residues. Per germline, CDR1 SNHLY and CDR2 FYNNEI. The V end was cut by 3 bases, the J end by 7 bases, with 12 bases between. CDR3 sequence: CASSDRQGLGYTF. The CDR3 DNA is TGTGCCAGCAGTGATCGGCAGGGGCTTGGCTACACCTTC.

The CDR3 spells CASSLGQGMAMSKNIQYF. In DNA, the CDR3 is TGTGCCAGCTCACTGGGACAGGGAATGGCTATGTCCAAAAACATTCAGTACTTC. The chain couples TRBV18 to TRBJ2-4; 9 bases match TRBD1. With 4 bases clipped from V and 2 bases from J, the junction kept 12 bases outside the gene matches. Germline CDR1 and CDR2: KGHSH and LQKENI. The CDR3 covers 18 residues.

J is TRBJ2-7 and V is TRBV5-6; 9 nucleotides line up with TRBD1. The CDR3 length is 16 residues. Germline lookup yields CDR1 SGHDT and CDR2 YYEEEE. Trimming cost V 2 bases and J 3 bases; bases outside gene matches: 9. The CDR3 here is CASSFGTGNDGYEQYF. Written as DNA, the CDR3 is TGTGCCAGCAGCTTCGGGACAGGGAACGATGGCTACGAGCAGTACTTC.

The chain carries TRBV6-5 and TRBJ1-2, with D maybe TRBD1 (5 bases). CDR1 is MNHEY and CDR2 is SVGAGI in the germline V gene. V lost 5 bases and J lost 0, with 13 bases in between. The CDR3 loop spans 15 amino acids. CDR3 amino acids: CASSTLGEANYGYTF. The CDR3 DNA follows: TGTGCCAGCAGTACGCTGGGGGAAGCTAACTATGGCTACACCTTC.

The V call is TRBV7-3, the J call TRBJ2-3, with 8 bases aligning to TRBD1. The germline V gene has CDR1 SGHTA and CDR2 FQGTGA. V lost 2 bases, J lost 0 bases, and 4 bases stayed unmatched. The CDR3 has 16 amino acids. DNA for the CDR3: TGTGCCAGCAGCTTACCTGACAGGGGTAGCACAGATACGCAGTATTTT. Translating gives CASSLPDRGSTDTQYF.

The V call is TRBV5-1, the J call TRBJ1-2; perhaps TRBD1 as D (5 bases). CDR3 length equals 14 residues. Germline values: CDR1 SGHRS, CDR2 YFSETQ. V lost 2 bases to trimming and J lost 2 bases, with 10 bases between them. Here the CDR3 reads CASSLRSGNYGYTF. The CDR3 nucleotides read TGCGCCAGCAGCTTAAGGTCAGGGAACTATGGCTACACCTTC.

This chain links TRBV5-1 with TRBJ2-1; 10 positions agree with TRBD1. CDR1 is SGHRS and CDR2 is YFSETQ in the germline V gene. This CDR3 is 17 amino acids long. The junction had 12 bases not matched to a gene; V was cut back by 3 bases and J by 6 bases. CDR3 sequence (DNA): TGCGCCAGCAGCTATCAGACGGGACAGGGGAGTTTCAATGAGCAGTTCTTC. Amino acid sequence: CASSYQTGQGSFNEQFF.